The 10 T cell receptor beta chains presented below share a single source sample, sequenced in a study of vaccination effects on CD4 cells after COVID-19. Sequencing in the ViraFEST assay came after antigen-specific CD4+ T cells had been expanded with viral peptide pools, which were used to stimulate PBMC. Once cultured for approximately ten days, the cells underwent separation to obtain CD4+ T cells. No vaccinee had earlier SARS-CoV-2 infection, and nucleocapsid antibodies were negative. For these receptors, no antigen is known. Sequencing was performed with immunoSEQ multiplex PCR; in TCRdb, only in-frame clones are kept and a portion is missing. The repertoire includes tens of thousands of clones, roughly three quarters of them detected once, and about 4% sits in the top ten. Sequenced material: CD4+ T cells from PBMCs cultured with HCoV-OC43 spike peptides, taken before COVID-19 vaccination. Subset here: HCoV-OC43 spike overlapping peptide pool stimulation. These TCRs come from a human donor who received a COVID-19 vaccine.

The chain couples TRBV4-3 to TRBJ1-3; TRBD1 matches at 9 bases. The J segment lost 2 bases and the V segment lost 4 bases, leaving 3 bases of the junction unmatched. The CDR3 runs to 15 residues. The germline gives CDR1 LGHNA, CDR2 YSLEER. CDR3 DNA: TGCGCCAGCAGCCTCGGGACAGGGACTGGAAACACCATATATTTT. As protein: CASSLGTGTGNTIYF.

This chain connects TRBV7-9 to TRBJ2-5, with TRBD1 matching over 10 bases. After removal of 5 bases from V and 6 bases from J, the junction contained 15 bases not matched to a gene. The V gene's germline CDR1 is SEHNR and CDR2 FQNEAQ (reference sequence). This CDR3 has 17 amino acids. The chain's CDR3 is CASSPRGSGTGAKTQYF. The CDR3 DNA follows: TGTGCCAGCAGCCCGAGAGGATCCGGGACAGGGGCGAAGACCCAGTACTTC.

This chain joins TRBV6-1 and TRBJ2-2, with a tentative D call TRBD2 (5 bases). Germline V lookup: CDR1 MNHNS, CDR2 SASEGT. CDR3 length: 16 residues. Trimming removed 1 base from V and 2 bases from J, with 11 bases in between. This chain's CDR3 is CASSEVRVVNTGELFF. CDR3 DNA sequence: TGTGCCAGCAGTGAAGTGCGGGTCGTAAACACCGGGGAGCTGTTTTTT.

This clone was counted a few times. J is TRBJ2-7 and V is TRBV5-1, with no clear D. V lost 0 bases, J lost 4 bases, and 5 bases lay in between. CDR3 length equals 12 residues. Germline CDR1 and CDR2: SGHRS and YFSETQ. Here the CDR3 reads CASSLEGYEQYV. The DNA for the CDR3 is TGCGCCAGCAGCTTGGAGGGTTACGAGCAGTACGTC.

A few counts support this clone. CDR3 residues: CASSESQTDTQYF. CDR3 DNA sequence: TGCGCCAGCAGTGAATCGCAGACAGATACGCAGTATTTT. The chain has TRBV10-1 and TRBJ2-3, with D unclear. The germline V and J ends were trimmed by 3 bases and 3 bases, with 7 bases remaining between them. CDR1 WNHNN and CDR2 SYGVQD come from the germline V gene (reference sequence). The length of the CDR3 is 13 residues.

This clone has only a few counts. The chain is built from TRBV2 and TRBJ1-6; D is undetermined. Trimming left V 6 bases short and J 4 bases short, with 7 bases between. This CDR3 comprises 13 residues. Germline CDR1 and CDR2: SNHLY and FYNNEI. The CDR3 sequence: CASRTDYNSPLHF. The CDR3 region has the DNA TGTGCCAGCAGGACGGATTATAATTCACCCCTCCACTTT. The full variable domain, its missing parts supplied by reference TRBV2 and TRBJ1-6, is EPEVTQTPSHQVTQMGQEVILRCVPISNHLYFYWYRQILGQKVEFLVSFYNNEISEKSEIFDDQFSVERPDGSNFTLKIRSTKLEDSAMYFCASRTDYNSPLHFGNGTRLTVT.

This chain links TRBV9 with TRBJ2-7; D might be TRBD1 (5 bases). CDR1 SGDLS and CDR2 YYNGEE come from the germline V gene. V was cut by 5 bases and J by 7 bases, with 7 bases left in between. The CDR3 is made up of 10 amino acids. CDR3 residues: CASSRQEQYV. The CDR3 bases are TGTGCCAGCAGTAGACAGGAGCAGTACGTC.

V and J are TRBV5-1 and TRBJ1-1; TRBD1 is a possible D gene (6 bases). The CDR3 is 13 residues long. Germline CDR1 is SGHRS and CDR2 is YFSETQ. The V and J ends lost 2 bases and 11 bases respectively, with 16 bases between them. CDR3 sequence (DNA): TGCGCCAGCAGCTTAGAAGGGACAAAATCGGCTTTCTTT. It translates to CASSLEGTKSAFF.

Here the CDR3 DNA reads TGTGCCAGCAGCTTAGGGGGGACACAGAGACCCTACAATGAGCAGTTCTTC. This encodes CASSLGGTQRPYNEQFF. The rearrangement uses TRBV7-3 and TRBJ2-1; D could derive from TRBD1 or TRBD2 (6 bases each). With 2 bases removed from V and 2 bases from J, the gap between germline ends came to 16 bases. The germline gives CDR1 SGHTA, CDR2 FQGTGA. The CDR3 runs to 17 residues.

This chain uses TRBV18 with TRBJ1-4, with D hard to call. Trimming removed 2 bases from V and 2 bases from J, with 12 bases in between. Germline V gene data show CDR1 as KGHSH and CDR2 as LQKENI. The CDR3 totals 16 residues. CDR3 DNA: TGTGCCAGCTCACCATCCTCCGGGTTCACTAATGAAAAACTGTTTTTT. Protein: CASSPSSGFTNEKLFF.